The present T cell receptor (beta chain) was sequenced within a study of T-cell reconstitution after alpha-beta-depleted transplantation in children. Construction of the TCRbeta library involved unique molecular identifiers. One entry per CDR3 protein results from TCRdb running MiXCR on the PCR reads. The sample lists a few hundred thousand distinct CDR3 sequences, around 9.7% occurring once. This clonotype was detected many times. The CDR3 contains 14 residues. Trimming cost V 5 bases and J 1 base, with 8 bases left between them. Germline V gene sequence: CDR1 SGHTA, CDR2 FQGNSA. The receptor was isolated from a human donor who donated a stem cell graft to a child with SCID. The sample in question was PBMCs from the stem cell graft donor, obtained from the stem cell graft. The rearrangement links TRBV7-2 to TRBJ2-2; no reliable D call. CDR3 sequence (DNA): TGTGCCAGCAGCCGTAACCTGAACACCGGGGAGCTGTTTTTT. Translated, it gives CASSRNLNTGELFF. Together with reference TRBV7-2 and TRBJ2-2, the CDR3 gives the full variable domain: GAGVSQSPSNKVTEKGKDVELRCDPISGHTALYWYRQSLGQGLEFLIYFQGNSAPDKSGLPSDRFSAERTGGSVSTLTIQRTQQEDSAVYLCASSRNLNTGELFFGEGSRLTVL.